This T cell receptor (beta chain) was observed in a study of blood T cell repertoires in COVID-19. Across the whole study: COVID-19 samples collected from the United States, Italy and Spain covered acute and convalescent phases.

Two negative PCRs, clearance, or symptom resolution characterized the recovered Cohort 3 donors. Original methodology: From reference gene primer amplification, estimates of nucleated cell counts were derived. Repertoires were generated with immunoSEQ multiplex PCR, while TCRdb's copy carries only in-frame clones and drops some. That table is the source of V, J and clone size, and D and trimming were worked out from the DNA. The sample shows 110,000 to 150,000 clones, 70% to 90% of them seen only once. This CDR3 has 17 amino acids. Per germline, CDR1 LGHNA and CDR2 YNFKEQ. Trimming took 0 bases from V and 6 from J; bases not matched to a gene: 7.

The sample comprised PBMCs or T cells enriched from blood (not recorded which). The TCR originated in a man aged 45-65 years who had recovered from COVID-19. The genes are TRBV4-2 and TRBJ2-3, with 12 bases identical to TRBD2. The CDR3 sequence: CASSQDASGGAGDTQYF. DNA for the CDR3: TGTGCCAGCAGCCAAGACGCTAGCGGGGGGGCCGGGGATACGCAGTATTTT.